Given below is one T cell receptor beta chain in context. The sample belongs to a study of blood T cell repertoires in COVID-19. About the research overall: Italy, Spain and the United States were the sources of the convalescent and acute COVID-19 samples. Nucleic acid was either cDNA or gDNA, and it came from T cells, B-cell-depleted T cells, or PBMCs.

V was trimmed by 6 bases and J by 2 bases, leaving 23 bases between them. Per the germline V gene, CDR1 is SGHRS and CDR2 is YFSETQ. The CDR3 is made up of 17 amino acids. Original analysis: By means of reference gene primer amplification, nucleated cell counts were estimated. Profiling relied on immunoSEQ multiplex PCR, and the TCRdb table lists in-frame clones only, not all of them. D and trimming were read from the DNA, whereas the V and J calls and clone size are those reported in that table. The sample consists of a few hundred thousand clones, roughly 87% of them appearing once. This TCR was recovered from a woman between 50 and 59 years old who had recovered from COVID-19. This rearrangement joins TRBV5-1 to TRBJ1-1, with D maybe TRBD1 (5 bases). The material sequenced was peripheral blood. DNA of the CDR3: TGCGCCAGCACCTTTATTGGCCGGGGGAAGTTTAACACTGAAGCTTTCTTT. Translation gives CASTFIGRGKFNTEAFF. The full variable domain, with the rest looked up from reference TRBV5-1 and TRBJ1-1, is KAGVTQTPRYLIKTRGQQVTLSCSPISGHRSVSWYQQTPGQGLQFLFEYFSETQRNKGNFPGRFSGRQFSNSRSEMNVSTLELGDSALYLCASTFIGRGKFNTEAFFGQGTRLTVV.